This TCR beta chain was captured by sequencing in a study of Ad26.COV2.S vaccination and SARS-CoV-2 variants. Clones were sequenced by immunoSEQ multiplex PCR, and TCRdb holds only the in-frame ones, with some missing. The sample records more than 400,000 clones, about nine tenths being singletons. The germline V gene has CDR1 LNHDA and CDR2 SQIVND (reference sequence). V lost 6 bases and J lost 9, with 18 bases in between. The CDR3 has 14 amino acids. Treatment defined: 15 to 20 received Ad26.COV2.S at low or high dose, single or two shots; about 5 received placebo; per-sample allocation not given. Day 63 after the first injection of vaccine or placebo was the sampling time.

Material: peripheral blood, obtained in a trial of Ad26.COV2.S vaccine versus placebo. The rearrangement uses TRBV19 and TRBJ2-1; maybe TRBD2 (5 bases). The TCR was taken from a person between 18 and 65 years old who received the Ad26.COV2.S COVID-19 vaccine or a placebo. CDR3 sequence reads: CASRSDFPASEQFF. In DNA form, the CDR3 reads TGTGCCAGTAGATCGGACTTTCCCGCCAGTGAGCAGTTCTTC.